The next 24 T cell receptor beta chains were all read from a single sample in a study of T cells after yellow fever vaccination. MiXCR, run by TCRdb on the 5' RACE reads, gives a single entry per CDR3 protein. The sample lists a few hundred thousand distinct CDR3 sequences, 10% to 15% seen once, with 0.5% to 0.6% in the top ten. This specimen consisted of CD4+ T cells sorted from PBMCs, obtained 45 days after the yellow fever booster vaccination. Every receptor here comes from a man aged 25-45 years who received the YFV17D yellow fever vaccine.

This clonotype was found a few times. In DNA form, the CDR3 reads TGTGCCAGTAGTATAGATCGGGCGGGAGGCACCTACGAGCAGTACTTC. As protein: CASSIDRAGGTYEQYF. The chain uses TRBV19 and TRBJ2-7; 8 nucleotides line up with TRBD2. J lost 2 bases, V lost 0 bases, and 6 bases had no gene match. The CDR3 runs to 16 residues. CDR1 and CDR2 (germline): LNHDA, SQIVND (reference sequence). The variable domain in full, completed from reference TRBV19 and TRBJ2-7, reads DGGITQSPKYLFRKEGQNVTLSCEQNLNHDAMYWYRQDPGQGLRLIYYSQIVNDFQKGDIAEGYSVSREKKESFPLTVTSAQKNPTAFYLCASSIDRAGGTYEQYFGPGTRLTVT.

This clonotype was seen only a few times. The gene calls are TRBV19 and TRBJ2-1; no firm D call. CDR1 is LNHDA and CDR2 is SQIVND in the germline V gene (reference sequence). The CDR3 has 13 amino acids. V shed 5 bases and J shed 7 bases, with 12 bases lying between them. The CDR3, as DNA: TGTGCCAGTAGTTGGGCAGTGATTAATGAGCAGTTCTTC. This translates into CASSWAVINEQFF.

This clonotype was counted many times. The genes are TRBV7-2 and TRBJ1-2; 7 bases line up with TRBD1. Germline V gives CDR1 SGHTA, CDR2 FQGNSA. With V trimmed by 5 bases and J by 4 bases, 4 bases remained unmatched. The length of the CDR3 is 13 residues. The CDR3 region has the DNA TGTGCCAGCAGCATCAGGGGGTCCTATGGCTACACCTTC. Its protein is CASSIRGSYGYTF.

V and J are TRBV20-1 and TRBJ2-5; TRBD2 matches 9 bases. Germline V gene lookup returns CDR1 DFQATT and CDR2 SNEGSKA (reference sequence). The CDR3 runs to 16 residues. The V gene end was trimmed by 3 bases and the J gene end by 1 base; junction bases not matched to a gene: 9. The CDR3 bases are TGCAGTGCTAGTCCGGGCGCTAGCGGGGTCCAAGAGACCCAGTACTTC. Protein product: CSASPGASGVQETQYF.

The table lists this clonotype with a few counts. The CDR3 nucleotides are TGTGCCAGCAGCCCACCGGGGGCTCCTAGCGGCCTTAACAATGAGCAGTTCTTC. This sequence encodes CASSPPGAPSGLNNEQFF. The chain carries TRBV9 and TRBJ2-1; D may be TRBD2 (7 bases). Germline-derived CDR1 and CDR2 are SGDLS and YYNGEE. V lost 4 bases, J lost 5 bases, and 25 bases lay in between. The CDR3 loop spans 18 amino acids. Full variable domain (outside the CDR3, taken from reference TRBV9 and TRBJ2-1): DSGVTQTPKHLITATGQRVTLRCSPRSGDLSVYWYQQSLDQGLQFLIQYYNGEERAKGNILERFSAQQFPDLHSELNLSSLELGDSALYFCASSPPGAPSGLNNEQFFGPGTRLTVL.

The sample holds many counts of this clonotype. This rearrangement joins TRBV5-1 to TRBJ2-5; no clear D gene. The CDR3 is 13 residues long. Germline V gene lookup returns CDR1 SGHRS and CDR2 YFSETQ. Trimming took off 0 bases at V and 3 bases at J, with 6 bases between the two ends. CDR3 nucleotides: TGCGCCAGCAGCTTGGGGGCAGAAGAGACCCAGTACTTC. Its protein is CASSLGAEETQYF.

V gene TRBV2 combines with J gene TRBJ1-1, with 9 bases fitting TRBD1. This CDR3 comprises 20 residues. V lost 0 bases, J lost 3 bases, and 17 bases stayed unmatched. Germline V gives CDR1 SNHLY, CDR2 FYNNEI. The CDR3 protein is CASSEAPRGTGRGFYTEAFF. CDR3 coding DNA: TGTGCCAGCAGTGAAGCGCCCCGAGGGACAGGGAGGGGATTCTACACTGAAGCTTTCTTT.

This clonotype has just a few counts. The V gene is TRBV10-3, the J gene TRBJ2-5; the match to TRBD2 covers 10 bases. Germline-derived CDR1 and CDR2 are ENHRY and SYGVKD. The V segment lost 6 bases and the J segment 3 bases; nucleotides outside the gene matches: 1. There are 13 residues in the CDR3. CDR3 protein: CAIRAGGKETQYF. CDR3 nucleotides: TGTGCCATCAGAGCGGGAGGGAAAGAGACCCAGTACTTC.

This clonotype was seen only a few times. The chain is built from TRBV10-2 and TRBJ2-3; 7 positions match TRBD2. V trimming: 0 bases; J trimming: 2 bases; junction bases outside the gene matches: 2. The CDR3 contains 15 residues. CDR1 is WSHSY, CDR2 SAAADI, per germline. This CDR3 is CASSESGDYTDTQYF. The CDR3 coding sequence is TGCGCCAGCAGTGAGTCGGGGGACTACACAGATACGCAGTATTTT.

This clonotype was observed at least ten times. The rearrangement joins TRBV6-1 to TRBJ2-5; D uncertain. Germline CDR1 is MNHNS and CDR2 is SASEGT. V lost 5 bases, J lost 0 bases, and 16 bases lay in between. CDR3 size: 16 residues. This chain's CDR3 is CASSPRGPSYQETQYF. CDR3 nucleotide sequence: TGTGCCAGCAGTCCCCGTGGACCATCGTACCAAGAGACCCAGTACTTC.

This clonotype has a handful of counts. The chain combines TRBV5-1 with TRBJ2-7, with 7 bases lining up with TRBD1. V lost 3 bases, J lost 5 bases, and 11 bases stayed unmatched. The germline V gene encodes CDR1 SGHRS and CDR2 YFSETQ. There are 15 residues in the CDR3. CDR3 protein: CASSWTTGASNEQYF. The DNA of the CDR3 is TGCGCCAGCAGCTGGACAACAGGGGCGTCAAACGAGCAGTACTTC.

This clonotype was picked up a small number of times. The rearrangement joins TRBV15 to TRBJ2-3; 9 bases map to TRBD2. After removal of 0 bases from V and 6 bases from J, the junction contained 4 bases not matched to a gene. Germline V gene data show CDR1 as LNHNV and CDR2 as YYDKDF (reference sequence). The CDR3 is 15 residues long. This CDR3 is CATSRELAGADTQYF. The CDR3 DNA is TGTGCCACCAGCAGAGAGTTAGCGGGAGCGGATACGCAGTATTTT.

The chain employs TRBV5-1 and TRBJ2-3; the D gene is possibly TRBD2 (5 bases). Trimming shortened V by 7 bases and J by 0 bases, and 9 bases separated the two germline ends. Per the germline V gene, CDR1 is SGHRS and CDR2 is YFSETQ. The CDR3 runs 13 residues. The CDR3 nucleotides are TGCGCCAGCGGAGCGGCGAGCACAGATACGCAGTATTTT. It yields the protein CASGAASTDTQYF.

This clonotype was counted only a few times. The rearrangement links TRBV4-1 to TRBJ2-1, with 8 bases lining up with TRBD2. This CDR3 has 19 amino acids. The germline gives CDR1 MGHRA, CDR2 YSYEKL. V lost 1 base to trimming and J lost 1 base; unmatched junction nucleotides: 12. DNA of the CDR3: TGCGCCAGCAGCCAAGGGGGGCTAGCGGGTGCCAAGTCCTACAATGAGCAGTTCTTC. Protein product: CASSQGGLAGAKSYNEQFF.

J is TRBJ2-7 and V is TRBV3-1; 7 positions match TRBD1. The CDR3 is made up of 13 amino acids. Germline lookup yields CDR1 LGHDT and CDR2 YNNKEL (reference sequence). The J segment lost 2 bases and the V segment lost 8 bases, leaving 6 bases of the junction unmatched. The chain's CDR3 is CASERQGAYEQYF. The CDR3 DNA is TGTGCCAGCGAACGACAGGGAGCCTACGAGCAGTACTTC.

The chain joins TRBV5-1 to TRBJ2-1; D tentatively reads TRBD1 or TRBD2 (5 bases each). Germline CDR1 SGHRS, CDR2 YFSETQ. Trimming left V 0 bases short and J 2 bases short, with 9 bases between. The CDR3 loop spans 15 amino acids. The CDR3 protein is CASSLVGEPYNEQFF. The CDR3 coding sequence is TGCGCCAGCAGCTTGGTAGGGGAGCCCTACAATGAGCAGTTCTTC.

This clonotype occurred many times. The chain combines TRBV29-1 with TRBJ1-3; D unclear. The germline V and J ends were trimmed by 8 bases and 0 bases, with 14 bases remaining between them. CDR1 and CDR2 from the germline V gene are SQVTM and ANQGSEA. There are 14 residues in the CDR3. The chain's CDR3 is CSFTPYNSGNTIYF. DNA of the CDR3: TGCAGCTTCACTCCATACAACTCTGGAAACACCATATATTTT.

The table lists this clonotype with a few counts. The chain links TRBV7-9 to TRBJ1-5; 9 bases fit TRBD1. The CDR3 runs 17 residues. Germline trimming cut 1 base from V and 5 bases from J; bases unmatched to any gene: 9. Germline loops: CDR1 SEHNR, CDR2 FQNEAQ (reference sequence). The DNA of the CDR3 is TGTGCCAGCAGCTTAGGAGACTACCGGGACAGGGATCAGCCCCAGCATTTT. It is translated as CASSLGDYRDRDQPQHF.

CDR3 DNA: TGCAGCGTAGGGACCCCGAGGGAGAACGAGCAGTACTTC. Its translation: CSVGTPRENEQYF. V usage is TRBV29-1 and J usage is TRBJ2-7; the D gene could be TRBD1 or TRBD2 (5 bases each). CDR1 SQVTM and CDR2 ANQGSEA come from the germline V gene. The CDR3 runs 13 residues. The V gene lost 6 bases and the J gene lost 5 bases, with 17 bases spanning the gap.

This clonotype has only a few counts. The J gene is TRBJ2-2, the V gene TRBV5-1; 9 bases are shared with TRBD2. The CDR3 contains 15 residues. The V segment lost 4 bases and the J segment 5 bases; nucleotides outside the gene matches: 6. Germline CDR1 SGHRS, CDR2 YFSETQ. Here the CDR3 DNA reads TGCGCCAGCAGCGGGGGACTAGCAGAGACCGGGGAGCTGTTTTTT. Translating it yields CASSGGLAETGELFF.

The J gene is TRBJ2-1, the V gene TRBV7-8; D unclear. The CDR3 contains 15 residues. The V and J ends lost 2 bases and 2 bases respectively, with 10 bases between them. Germline loops: CDR1 SGHVS, CDR2 FQNEAQ. The CDR3 DNA is TGTGCCAGCAGCTTACGCCCGTTCCCCTACAATGAGCAGTTCTTC. As protein: CASSLRPFPYNEQFF.

This clonotype occurred many times. This rearrangement joins TRBV20-1 to TRBJ2-7; weak D call: TRBD2 (7 bases). CDR3 length equals 11 residues. With 7 bases removed from V and 4 bases from J, the gap between germline ends came to 11 bases. The germline V gene encodes CDR1 DFQATT and CDR2 SNEGSKA (reference sequence). CDR3 nucleotides: TGCAGTGTAGGGGGGGCATACGAGCAGTACTTC. Its translation is CSVGGAYEQYF.

This clonotype has only a few counts. J is TRBJ2-7 and V is TRBV11-2, with TRBD2 matching over 10 bases. Germline assignment: CDR1 SGHAT and CDR2 FQNNGV. The CDR3 consists of 18 residues. Trimming took 4 bases from V and 4 from J; bases not matched to a gene: 16. CDR3 nucleotide sequence: TGTGCCAGCAGCTCCGAGGGCGTATCTAGCGGGAGTGTGTACGAGCAGTACTTC. Translating it yields CASSSEGVSSGSVYEQYF.

The V call is TRBV7-8, the J call TRBJ2-3, with D unclear. The CDR3 is 14 amino acids. Germline V lookup: CDR1 SGHVS, CDR2 FQNEAQ. Trimming shortened V by 8 bases and J by 0 bases, and 12 bases separated the two germline ends. The CDR3 reads CASGLLTSTDTQYF. The CDR3 DNA sequence: TGTGCCAGCGGGCTACTTACTAGCACAGATACGCAGTATTTT.